This T cell receptor beta chain was obtained from a study of shared clonotypes between healthy human individuals. Assay runs were performed at deep level. Libraries were prepared by immunoSEQ multiplex PCR; TCRdb keeps only in-frame clonotypes and omits some of them. Altogether about 380,000 clones are present, around 96% being singletons, with the ten largest covering approximately 0.3%. J lost 2 bases, V lost 3 bases, and 9 bases had no gene match. The CDR3 has 17 residues. CDR1 and CDR2 from the germline V gene are ENHRY and SYGVKD. Sequenced input: memory CD8+ T cells sorted from blood. Regarding subset: CD45RO+ cells pooled with CCR7-negative TemRA cells. The chain joins TRBV10-3 to TRBJ2-1, with 8 positions matching TRBD2. The sequence derives from a man under 40 in good health. This chain's CDR3 is CAISDPGASGPYNEQFF. The DNA for the CDR3 is TGTGCCATCAGTGACCCCGGGGCTAGCGGGCCCTACAATGAGCAGTTCTTC.